The TCR beta chain described here comes from a study of cytomegalovirus exposure and HLA in healthy donors. General study points: Links to common viral pathogens appeared, in a later analysis, for several of the most significant clusters. According to the study, roughly 160 TCR beta chains were cytomegalovirus-associated.

V dropped 3 bases and J dropped 7 bases, with 6 bases sitting between them. The CDR3 contains 11 residues. CDR1 DFQATT and CDR2 SNEGSKA come from the germline V gene (reference sequence). In the case of this clone: Its target is unknown.

This PCR relied on a set of 60 Vbeta primers and 13 Jbeta primers. Assay: immunoSEQ multiplex PCR; the TCRdb copy retains only in-frame clones and omits some. The sample comprises roughly 150,000 clones, about four fifths of which are singletons, and 4.5% to 6% rests with the top ten. This chain connects TRBV20-1 to TRBJ1-4; no firm D call. Sequencing was carried out using PBMCs. The TCR comes from a man aged 25-45 years in good health and CMV-seropositive. The CDR3 nucleotides read TGCAGTGCTAGGTTCGGTGAAAAACTGTTTTTT. Its translation is CSARFGEKLFF.